Below are 28 T cell receptor beta chains sequenced from a single sample in a study of T-cell memory formation after mild COVID-19 (dated by TCRdb to about 2021). Library preparation was by 5' RACE. Sequencing instrument: Illumina NovaSeq 6000. TCRdb itself trimmed the public reads at Q25 with fastp, ran MiXCR and retained productive beta chains. Each entry merges the rows of one CDR3 protein and shows their most common DNA and genes. This sample comprises 400,000 or so distinct CDR3 sequences, 20% of them detected only once. The ten top clones hold roughly 8.4% of the sample. The specimen sequenced was PBMCs or a T cell subset sorted from them (not recorded which). These receptors all stem from an adult woman who had mild COVID-19 (a few samples of this study predate the infection). The sample titles of this study are shuffled in the database, so cell type and time point are left out; the donor was told from shared clones.

The V and J genes are TRBV6-5 and TRBJ2-7; perhaps D is TRBD1 or TRBD2 (5 bases each). The CDR3 consists of 13 residues. Germline V gives CDR1 MNHEY, CDR2 SVGAGI. Trimming shortened V by 6 bases and J by 2 bases, and 11 bases separated the two germline ends. Written as DNA, the CDR3 is TGTGCCAGCAGGAGGGGACCGGCCTACGAGCAGTACTTC. This gives the protein CASRRGPAYEQYF.

The chain employs TRBV7-2 and TRBJ2-2; TRBD2 agrees at 10 bases. V lost 1 base, J lost 7 bases, and 6 bases stayed unmatched. This CDR3 region has 16 residues. Germline CDR1 is SGHTA and CDR2 is FQGNSA. CDR3 nucleotides: TGTGCCAGCAGCTTAGTGGGACTAGCGCAGGGCGGGGAGCTGTTTTTT. Translating gives CASSLVGLAQGGELFF.

This rearrangement joins TRBV5-1 to TRBJ2-7; D gene unclear. Per the germline V gene, CDR1 is SGHRS and CDR2 is YFSETQ. Trimming took 1 base from V and 0 from J, leaving 5 bases between them. This CDR3 is 13 amino acids long. The DNA for the CDR3 is TGCGCCAGCAGCTTGAATCCCTCCTACGAGCAGTACTTC. Translation: CASSLNPSYEQYF.

This clonotype was seen a few times. This chain connects TRBV3-1 to TRBJ2-7; 14 bases agree with TRBD2. The CDR3 is 15 residues long. The germline V gene encodes CDR1 LGHDT and CDR2 YNNKEL (reference sequence). Losses at the gene ends were 1 base for V and 6 bases for J; bases not matched to a gene: 2. CDR3 in DNA: TGTGCCAGCAGCCAAGGGACTAGCGGGGGGTTCGAGCAGTACTTC. Its translation: CASSQGTSGGFEQYF.

This clonotype has more than one count but fewer than ten. The V call is TRBV18, the J call TRBJ2-1; 7 bases are shared with TRBD2. Trimming took 3 bases from V and 6 from J; bases not matched to a gene: 8. In germline, CDR1 is KGHSH, CDR2 LQKENI. This CDR3 has 15 residues. The CDR3 reads CASSPELARINEQFF. CDR3 bases: TGTGCCAGCTCACCCGAACTAGCGCGAATCAATGAGCAGTTCTTC. The full variable domain, its missing parts supplied by reference TRBV18 and TRBJ2-1, is NAGVMQNPRHLVRRRGQEARLRCSPMKGHSHVYWYRQLPEEGLKFMVYLQKENIIDESGMPKERFSAEFPKEGPSILRIQQVVRGDSAAYFCASSPELARINEQFFGPGTRLTVL.

This clonotype was picked up many times. The chain combines TRBV10-2 with TRBJ2-3, with 9 bases that match TRBD2. The CDR3 totals 15 residues. Trimming took 6 bases from V and 0 from J; bases not matched to a gene: 4. The germline V gene has CDR1 WSHSY and CDR2 SAAADI. CDR3 loop: CASRSGGISTDTQYF. In DNA, the CDR3 is TGCGCCAGCAGGAGCGGGGGGATTAGCACAGATACGCAGTATTTT.

The V call is TRBV24-1, the J call TRBJ2-3; no clear D. The CDR3 covers 9 residues. Germline V gene data show CDR1 as KGHDR and CDR2 as SFDVKD. For the CDR3, the DNA is TGTGCGGTAGGAGATACGCAGTATTTT. The encoded protein is CAVGDTQYF.

The genes are TRBV12-3 or TRBV12-4 and TRBJ2-1; 14 nucleotides match TRBD2. V lost 3 bases and J lost 9; bases outside the gene matches: 10. The CDR3 is 17 residues long. The CDR3 sequence is CASSFILGTSGSAEQFF. The CDR3 region has the DNA TGTGCCAGCAGTTTCATCCTCGGGACTAGCGGGAGCGCTGAGCAGTTCTTC.

J is TRBJ1-5 and V is TRBV5-1; 7 bases line up with TRBD1. The CDR3 totals 14 residues. V lost 4 bases and J lost 8; bases outside the gene matches: 9. Germline CDR1 SGHRS, CDR2 YFSETQ. The CDR3 loop is CASSPPTGMEPQHF. The DNA for the CDR3 is TGCGCCAGCAGCCCCCCGACAGGGATGGAGCCCCAGCATTTT.

This clonotype was picked up a small number of times. This rearrangement joins TRBV7-9 to TRBJ1-6, with a weak D call TRBD1 (5 bases). V was clipped by 2 bases and J by 6 bases, with 11 bases between them. The germline CDR1 and CDR2 sequences are SEHNR and FQNEAQ (reference sequence). The CDR3 totals 15 residues. In DNA form, the CDR3 reads TGTGCCAGCAGCTTAAGCGGGGGAGGTAATTCACCCCTCCACTTT. Protein: CASSLSGGGNSPLHF. The full variable domain, with the rest looked up from reference TRBV7-9 and TRBJ1-6, is DTGVSQNPRHKITKRGQNVTFRCDPISEHNRLYWYRQTLGQGPEFLTYFQNEAQLEKSRLLSDRFSAERPKGSFSTLEIQRTEQGDSAMYLCASSLSGGGNSPLHFGNGTRLTVT.

The CDR3: CATSRDIYRGNTEAFF. As DNA, the CDR3 is TGTGCCACCAGCAGAGATATTTACAGGGGTAACACTGAAGCTTTCTTT. V usage is TRBV15 and J usage is TRBJ1-1, with TRBD1 matching over 7 bases. Germline V gene data show CDR1 as LNHNV and CDR2 as YYDKDF (reference sequence). The CDR3 covers 16 residues. Trimming cost V 0 bases and J 2 bases; bases outside gene matches: 6.

This clonotype showed up just a few times. CDR3 amino acids: CASSLLGPRGDTGELFF. CDR3 nucleotide sequence: TGCGCCAGCAGCTTGTTAGGACCCCGGGGGGACACCGGGGAGCTGTTTTTT. The V gene is TRBV5-1, the J gene TRBJ2-2; TRBD2 aligns across 7 bases. Per the germline V gene, CDR1 is SGHRS and CDR2 is YFSETQ. V was pared by 1 base and J by 3 bases, with 9 bases of the junction left unmatched. CDR3 length: 17 amino acids. The full variable domain, in which reference TRBV5-1 and TRBJ2-2 provide the parts outside the CDR3, is KAGVTQTPRYLIKTRGQQVTLSCSPISGHRSVSWYQQTPGQGLQFLFEYFSETQRNKGNFPGRFSGRQFSNSRSEMNVSTLELGDSALYLCASSLLGPRGDTGELFFGEGSRLTVL.

The chain employs TRBV10-3 and TRBJ2-5; TRBD2 agrees at 11 bases. There are 17 residues in the CDR3. Per the germline V gene, CDR1 is ENHRY and CDR2 is SYGVKD. V lost 9 bases and J lost 1; bases outside the gene matches: 13. CDR3 loop: CAIRRSSGGPSQETQYF. The CDR3 DNA sequence: TGTGCCATAAGAAGGTCTAGCGGGGGGCCTTCCCAAGAGACCCAGTACTTC.

The CDR3, as DNA: TGTGCCAGCAGTTCAGATCGTGATGAGCAGTTCTTC. This codes for CASSSDRDEQFF. V usage is TRBV7-3 and J usage is TRBJ2-1; D remains unclear. The length of the CDR3 is 12 residues. V lost 6 bases and J lost 8, with 11 bases in between. Germline CDR1 SGHTA, CDR2 FQGTGA.

The V gene is TRBV6-6, the J gene TRBJ2-2; no definite D call. This CDR3 has 17 residues. Looked up from germline, CDR1 is MNHNY and CDR2 is SVGAGI (reference sequence). V dropped 4 bases and J dropped 0 bases, with 15 bases sitting between them. The CDR3 here is CASSLQSGASNTGELFF. The DNA for the CDR3 is TGTGCCAGCAGTTTACAAAGTGGCGCCTCGAACACCGGGGAGCTGTTTTTT.

This clonotype was observed a handful of times. The chain uses TRBV12-3 or TRBV12-4 and TRBJ2-7, with a weak D call TRBD2 (6 bases). Trimming took 3 bases from V and 0 from J, leaving 12 bases between them. The CDR3 sequence is 15 residues long. CDR3 sequence reads: CASSFGLPNSYEQYF. CDR3 sequence (DNA): TGTGCCAGCAGTTTCGGACTACCCAACTCCTACGAGCAGTACTTC.

The rearrangement uses TRBV15 and TRBJ1-2; 7 nucleotides match TRBD1. J was trimmed by 6 bases and V by 3 bases; bases with no gene match: 10. This CDR3 has 15 amino acids. Germline-derived CDR1 and CDR2 are LNHNV and YYDKDF (reference sequence). CDR3 loop: CATSRWEGGGDGYTF. The CDR3 DNA reads TGTGCCACCAGCAGGTGGGAAGGGGGCGGGGATGGCTACACCTTC.

This rearrangement joins TRBV7-8 to TRBJ2-3; 7 bases fit TRBD2. Looked up from germline, CDR1 is SGHVS and CDR2 is FQNEAQ. Unmatched junction bases numbered 5, after V lost 4 bases and J lost 7 bases. CDR3 size: 13 residues. CDR3 sequence (DNA): TGTGCCAGCAGCTCCTCAGCGGGAAATACGCAGTATTTT. It translates to CASSSSAGNTQYF.

The chain couples TRBV19 to TRBJ1-1; no reliable D call. In germline, CDR1 is LNHDA, CDR2 SQIVND (reference sequence). V gave up 5 bases and J gave up 1 base, with 8 bases separating them. The CDR3 has 13 amino acids. The DNA for the CDR3 is TGTGCCAGTAGTTGGGAGGGGAACACTGAAGCTTTCTTT. Its translation is CASSWEGNTEAFF.

This clonotype was seen a single time. The V gene is TRBV20-1, the J gene TRBJ2-1; 9 bases match TRBD2. Germline CDR1 DFQATT, CDR2 SNEGSKA (reference sequence). The CDR3 length is 16 residues. The V gene end was trimmed by 5 bases and the J gene end by 2 bases; junction bases not matched to a gene: 10. The CDR3, as DNA: TGCAGTGCTCGGAACACAGCGGGGGGCCCCTACAATGAGCAGTTCTTC. The encoded protein is CSARNTAGGPYNEQFF.

This clonotype was seen more than once but under ten times. The chain employs TRBV6-1 and TRBJ1-5, with TRBD1 matching over 8 bases. Looked up from germline, CDR1 is MNHNS and CDR2 is SASEGT. V was clipped by 6 bases and J by 4 bases; unmatched bases: 11. CDR3 length equals 16 residues. The CDR3 sequence is CASSGRGQGGNQPQHF. The CDR3 DNA follows: TGTGCCAGCAGCGGCCGTGGACAGGGCGGTAATCAGCCCCAGCATTTT.

The genes are TRBV5-1 and TRBJ2-1; 7 positions match TRBD2. Germline CDR1 SGHRS, CDR2 YFSETQ. CDR3 length equals 15 residues. Unmatched junction bases numbered 4, after V lost 0 bases and J lost 4 bases. This CDR3 reads CASSLGSGLYNEQFF. The CDR3 DNA reads TGCGCCAGCAGCTTGGGTAGCGGGCTATACAATGAGCAGTTCTTC.

The chain carries TRBV4-1 and TRBJ1-1; maybe TRBD1 (6 bases). Germline lookup yields CDR1 MGHRA and CDR2 YSYEKL. V lost 0 bases and J 7 bases, leaving 15 bases between the germline ends. The CDR3 consists of 15 residues. The CDR3: CASSQDVGQGSEAFF. In DNA, the CDR3 is TGCGCCAGCAGCCAAGATGTAGGGCAGGGGAGTGAAGCTTTCTTT.

This chain connects TRBV7-2 to TRBJ2-3; 14 bases are shared with TRBD2. The CDR3 sequence is 20 residues long. Germline assignment: CDR1 SGHTA and CDR2 FQGNSA. The J segment lost 1 base and the V segment lost 2 bases, leaving 11 bases of the junction unmatched. CDR3 sequence: CASSLRGTSGGLWGTDTQYF. DNA for the CDR3: TGTGCCAGCAGCTTAAGAGGGACTAGCGGGGGTTTGTGGGGCACAGATACGCAGTATTTT.

This clonotype was seen repeatedly, ten times or more. The chain links TRBV27 to TRBJ2-7, with TRBD1 matching 9 bases. The CDR3 consists of 15 residues. Germline loops: CDR1 MNHEY, CDR2 SMNVEV (reference sequence). V was clipped by 2 bases and J by 2 bases; unmatched bases: 4. For the CDR3, the DNA is TGTGCCAGCAGTTTAGGACAGGGGATTACCTACGAGCAGTACTTC. As protein: CASSLGQGITYEQYF.

V gene TRBV12-3 or TRBV12-4 combines with J gene TRBJ1-5; D gene unclear. Trimming took 5 bases from V and 2 from J, leaving 19 bases between them. The CDR3 sequence is 17 residues long. The CDR3 DNA follows: TGTGCCAGCAGTCCCGGGCTTGTGATGGGAGGCAATCAGCCCCAGCATTTT. This codes for CASSPGLVMGGNQPQHF.

This clonotype was counted between two and nine times. The J gene is TRBJ2-2, the V gene TRBV29-1, with a tentative D call TRBD1 (6 bases). Germline V gives CDR1 SQVTM, CDR2 ANQGSEA. The CDR3 is 14 residues long. V lost 5 bases to trimming and J lost 2 bases, with 12 bases between them. The CDR3 spells CSVRKGTNTGELFF. The CDR3 region has the DNA TGCAGCGTTCGAAAGGGGACAAACACCGGGGAGCTGTTTTTT.

This clonotype was found a few times. The chain links TRBV7-6 to TRBJ2-7; 9 positions match TRBD2. The ends lost 1 base at V and 5 bases at J; junction bases unmatched: 6. The CDR3 runs 15 residues. Germline loops: CDR1 SGHVS, CDR2 FNYEAQ. The CDR3 DNA is TGTGCCAGCAGCTTAGGCGGCCTAGCGGGAAACGAGCAGTACTTC. It is translated as CASSLGGLAGNEQYF.